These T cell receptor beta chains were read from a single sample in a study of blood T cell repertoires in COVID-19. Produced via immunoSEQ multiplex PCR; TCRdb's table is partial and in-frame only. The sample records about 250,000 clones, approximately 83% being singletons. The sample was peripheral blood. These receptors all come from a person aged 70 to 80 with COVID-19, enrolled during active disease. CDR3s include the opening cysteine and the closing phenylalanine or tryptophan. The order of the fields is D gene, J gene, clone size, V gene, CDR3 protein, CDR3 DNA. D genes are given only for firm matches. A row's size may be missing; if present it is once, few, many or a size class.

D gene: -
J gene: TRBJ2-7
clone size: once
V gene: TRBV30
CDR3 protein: CAWSVMSSYEQYF
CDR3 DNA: TGTGCCTGGAGTGTAATGTCCAGTTACGAGCAGTACTTC

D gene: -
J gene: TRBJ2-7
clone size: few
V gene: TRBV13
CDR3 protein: CASSSSVEQYF
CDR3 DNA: TGTGCCAGCAGCTCCTCCGTGGAGCAGTACTTC

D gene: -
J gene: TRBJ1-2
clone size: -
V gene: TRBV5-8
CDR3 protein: CASDLEGSVYGYTF
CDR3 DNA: TGTGCCAGCGACTTGGAGGGGTCTGTCTATGGCTACACCTTC

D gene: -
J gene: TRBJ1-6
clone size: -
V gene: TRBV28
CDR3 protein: CASRLDGSSYNSPLHF
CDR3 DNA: TGTGCCAGCAGACTCGACGGGAGCTCCTATAATTCACCCCTCCACTTT

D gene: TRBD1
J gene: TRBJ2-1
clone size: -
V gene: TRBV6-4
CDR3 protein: CASSAYRDSTYNEQFF
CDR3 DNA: TGTGCCAGCAGTGCATACCGGGACAGTACCTACAATGAGCAGTTCTTC

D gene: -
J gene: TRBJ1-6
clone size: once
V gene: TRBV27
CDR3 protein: CASSLSGGATYSPLHF
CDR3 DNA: TGTGCCAGCAGTTTATCGGGGGGGGCGACTTATTCACCCCTCCACTTT

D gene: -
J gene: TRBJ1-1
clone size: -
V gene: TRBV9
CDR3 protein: CASSQGAEAFF
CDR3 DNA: TGTGCCAGCAGCCAAGGGGCTGAAGCTTTCTTT

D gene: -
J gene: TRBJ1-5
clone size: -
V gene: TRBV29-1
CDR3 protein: CSVRQSNQPQHF
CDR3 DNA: TGCAGCGTTAGACAGAGCAATCAGCCCCAGCATTTT

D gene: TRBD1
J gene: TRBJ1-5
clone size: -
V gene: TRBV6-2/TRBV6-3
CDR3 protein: CASSYLTGGTGQPQHF
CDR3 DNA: TGTGCCAGCAGTTACCTTACAGGGGGCACGGGACAGCCCCAGCATTTT

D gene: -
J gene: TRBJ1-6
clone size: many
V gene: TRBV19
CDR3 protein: CASKGDLFSYNSPLHF
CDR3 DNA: TGTGCCAGTAAAGGGGATCTTTTCTCCTATAATTCACCCCTCCACTTT

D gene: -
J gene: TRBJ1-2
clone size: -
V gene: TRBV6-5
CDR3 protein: CASNRGPSGYGYTF
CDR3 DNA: TGTGCCAGCAATAGGGGCCCTAGTGGGTATGGCTACACCTTC

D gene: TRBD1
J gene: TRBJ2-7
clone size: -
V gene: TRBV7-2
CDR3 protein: CASSLDLSGGYEQYF
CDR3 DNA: TGTGCCAGCAGCTTAGATTTGTCAGGGGGCTACGAGCAGTACTTC

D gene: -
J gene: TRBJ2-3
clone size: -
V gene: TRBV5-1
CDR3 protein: CASSLTGFYTQYF
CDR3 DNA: TGCGCCAGCAGCCTGACTGGCTTTTATACGCAGTATTTT

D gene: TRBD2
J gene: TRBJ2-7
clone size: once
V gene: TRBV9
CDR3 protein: CASSVAGGGPPYEQYF
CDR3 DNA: TGTGCCAGCAGCGTAGCCGGGGGGGGGCCCCCCTACGAGCAGTACTTC

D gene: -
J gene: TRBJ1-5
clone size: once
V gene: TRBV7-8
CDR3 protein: CASSLPWRNQPQHF
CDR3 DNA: TGTGCCAGCAGCTTACCATGGCGCAATCAGCCCCAGCATTTT

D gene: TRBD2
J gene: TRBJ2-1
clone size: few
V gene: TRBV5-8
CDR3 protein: CASSPVGLAGGNEQFF
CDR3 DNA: TGTGCCAGCAGCCCCGTCGGGCTAGCGGGAGGGAATGAGCAGTTCTTC

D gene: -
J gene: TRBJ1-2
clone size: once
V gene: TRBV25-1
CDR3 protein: CASSVQGSARGYTF
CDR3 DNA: TGTGCCAGCAGTGTTCAGGGGAGCGCACGTGGCTACACCTTC

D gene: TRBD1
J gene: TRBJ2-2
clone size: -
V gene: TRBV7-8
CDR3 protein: CASSLDSGQGSGELFF
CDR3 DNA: TGTGCCAGCAGCTTAGATTCTGGACAGGGCTCCGGGGAGCTGTTTTTT

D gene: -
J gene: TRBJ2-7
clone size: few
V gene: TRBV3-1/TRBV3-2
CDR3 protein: CASSHHGNNYEQYF
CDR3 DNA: TGTGCCAGCAGCCACCACGGGAATAACTACGAGCAGTACTTC

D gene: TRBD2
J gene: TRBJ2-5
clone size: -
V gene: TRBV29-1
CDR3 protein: CSAGDSGGAAETQYF
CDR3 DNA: TGCAGCGCCGGGGACAGCGGGGGGGCCGCCGAGACCCAGTACTTC

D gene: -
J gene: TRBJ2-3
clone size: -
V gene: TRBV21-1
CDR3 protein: CASSKCLAGGRGDTQYF
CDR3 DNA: TGTGCCAGCAGCAAATGTCTAGCGGGGGGGAGAGGAGATACGCAGTATTTT

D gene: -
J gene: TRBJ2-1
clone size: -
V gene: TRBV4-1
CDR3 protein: CASSNLGGADEQFF
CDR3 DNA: TGCGCCAGCAGCAACCTGGGGGGGGCGGATGAGCAGTTCTTC

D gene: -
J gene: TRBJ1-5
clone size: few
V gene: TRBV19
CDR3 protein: CASSPTGNQPQHF
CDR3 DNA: TGTGCCAGTAGCCCTACAGGGAATCAGCCCCAGCATTTT

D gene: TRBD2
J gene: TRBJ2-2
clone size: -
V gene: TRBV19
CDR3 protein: CASTPTSGNTGELFF
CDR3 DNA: TGTGCCAGTACCCCGACTAGCGGGAACACCGGGGAGCTGTTTTTT

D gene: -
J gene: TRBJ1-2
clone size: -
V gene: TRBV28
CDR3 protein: CASGTGPTRYGYTF
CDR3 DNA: TGTGCCAGCGGAACAGGGCCAACTCGCTATGGCTACACCTTC

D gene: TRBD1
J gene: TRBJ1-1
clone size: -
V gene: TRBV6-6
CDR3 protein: CASSLPGTGASSAFF
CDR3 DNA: TGTGCCAGCAGTCTACCAGGGACAGGGGCATCTTCGGCTTTCTTT

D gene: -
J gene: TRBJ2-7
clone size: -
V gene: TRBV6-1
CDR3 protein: CASSEVGTLTYEQYF
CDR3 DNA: TGTGCCAGCAGTGAAGTTGGGACATTAACCTACGAGCAGTACTTC

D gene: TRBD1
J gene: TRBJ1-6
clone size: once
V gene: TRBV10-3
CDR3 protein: CAIRAGTDNSPLHF
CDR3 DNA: TGTGCCATCAGGGCCGGGACAGATAATTCACCCCTCCACTTT

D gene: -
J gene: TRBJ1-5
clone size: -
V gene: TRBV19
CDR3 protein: CASKSRTGNQPQHF
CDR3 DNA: TGTGCCAGTAAGTCCCGGACTGGCAATCAGCCCCAGCATTTT